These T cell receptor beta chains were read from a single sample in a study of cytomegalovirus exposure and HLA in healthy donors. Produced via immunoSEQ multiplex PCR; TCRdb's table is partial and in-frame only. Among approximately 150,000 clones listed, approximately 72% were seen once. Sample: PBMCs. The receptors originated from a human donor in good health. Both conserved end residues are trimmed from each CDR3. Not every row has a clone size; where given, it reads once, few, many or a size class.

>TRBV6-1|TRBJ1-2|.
ASKTPAGTEYGYT
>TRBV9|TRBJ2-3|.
ASSVQGAHTDTQY
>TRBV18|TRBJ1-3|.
ASSSNRRGGESSGNTIY
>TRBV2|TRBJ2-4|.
ASTVRGAGKNIQY
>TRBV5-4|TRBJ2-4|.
ASSLAGTKNIQY
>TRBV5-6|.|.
ASSPAAGAEQY
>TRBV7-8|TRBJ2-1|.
ASSPLPRLAGTNNEQF
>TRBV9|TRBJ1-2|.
ASSVGLGGRTGDGYT
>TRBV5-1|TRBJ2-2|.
ASNLVGASNTGELF
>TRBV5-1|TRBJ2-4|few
ASSLGLAGGRLGNIQY
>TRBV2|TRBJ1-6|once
ASSNGGFNSPLH
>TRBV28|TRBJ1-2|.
ASTLQGIGGYT
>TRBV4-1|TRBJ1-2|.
ASSHMSDRMGYT
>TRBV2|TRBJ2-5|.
ASSPHRETQY
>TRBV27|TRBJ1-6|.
ASSQQGLSSYNSPLH
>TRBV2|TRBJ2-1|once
ASNKEAGGYYNEQF
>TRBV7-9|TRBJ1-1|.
ASSSARSQGNTEAF
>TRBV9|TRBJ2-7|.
ASSASGDSSSYEQY
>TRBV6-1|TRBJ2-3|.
ASSVSVADTQY
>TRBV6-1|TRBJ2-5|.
ASSEGLVPETQY
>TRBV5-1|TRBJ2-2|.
ASSRRQGSTGELF
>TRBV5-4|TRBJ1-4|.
ASSQDRGNEKLF
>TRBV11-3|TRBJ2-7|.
ASSPLGGEQY
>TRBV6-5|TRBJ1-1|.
ASSFRTPRNTEAF
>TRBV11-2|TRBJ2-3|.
ASSYLSGFTDTQY
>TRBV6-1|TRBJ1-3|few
ASSENTGNTIY
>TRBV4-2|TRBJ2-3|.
ASSQDNSGGTDTQY
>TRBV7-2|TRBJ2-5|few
ASSLQGSTETQY
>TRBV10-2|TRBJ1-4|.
ASSPTGLRNEKLF
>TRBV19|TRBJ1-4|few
ASSTIGGDEKLF
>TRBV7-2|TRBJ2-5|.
ASSDGGGNQETQY
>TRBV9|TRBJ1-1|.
ASSVGGRGTEAF
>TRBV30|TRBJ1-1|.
AWSVRGDTEAF
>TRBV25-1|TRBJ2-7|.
ASSTGTVYEQY
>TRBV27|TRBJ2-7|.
ASSTSGGSYEQY
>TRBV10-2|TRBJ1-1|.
ASSGPSIYTEAF
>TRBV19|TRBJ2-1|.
ASSITGGLGEQF
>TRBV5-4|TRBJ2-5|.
ASNTGTSGGAQETQY
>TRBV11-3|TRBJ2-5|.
ASSYRGGGQQETQY
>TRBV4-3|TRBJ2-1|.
ASSQGLGERGYNEQF
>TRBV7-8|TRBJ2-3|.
ASSPTGRRTDTQY
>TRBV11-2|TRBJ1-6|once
ASSLVGAGNSPLH
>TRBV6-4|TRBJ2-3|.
ASSDSLAGNTDTQY
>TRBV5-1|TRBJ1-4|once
ASSLGGQGFEKLF
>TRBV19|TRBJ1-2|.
ASTRVGGSYGYT
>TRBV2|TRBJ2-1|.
ASSRASGGYNEQF
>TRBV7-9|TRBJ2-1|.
ASSLGQGNNEQF
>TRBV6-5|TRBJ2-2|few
ATVAGGNLLGELF
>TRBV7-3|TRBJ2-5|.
ASSLGQGDQETQY
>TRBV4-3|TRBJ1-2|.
ASSQQREGRPYYGYT
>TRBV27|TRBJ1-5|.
ASSLSGRANQPQH
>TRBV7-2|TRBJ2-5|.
ASSLEVARGKY
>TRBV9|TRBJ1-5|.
ASSGYSTSNQPQH
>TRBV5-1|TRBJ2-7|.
ASSLLPGSGQSNRAEQY
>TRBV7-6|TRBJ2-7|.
ASSLVPGDEQY